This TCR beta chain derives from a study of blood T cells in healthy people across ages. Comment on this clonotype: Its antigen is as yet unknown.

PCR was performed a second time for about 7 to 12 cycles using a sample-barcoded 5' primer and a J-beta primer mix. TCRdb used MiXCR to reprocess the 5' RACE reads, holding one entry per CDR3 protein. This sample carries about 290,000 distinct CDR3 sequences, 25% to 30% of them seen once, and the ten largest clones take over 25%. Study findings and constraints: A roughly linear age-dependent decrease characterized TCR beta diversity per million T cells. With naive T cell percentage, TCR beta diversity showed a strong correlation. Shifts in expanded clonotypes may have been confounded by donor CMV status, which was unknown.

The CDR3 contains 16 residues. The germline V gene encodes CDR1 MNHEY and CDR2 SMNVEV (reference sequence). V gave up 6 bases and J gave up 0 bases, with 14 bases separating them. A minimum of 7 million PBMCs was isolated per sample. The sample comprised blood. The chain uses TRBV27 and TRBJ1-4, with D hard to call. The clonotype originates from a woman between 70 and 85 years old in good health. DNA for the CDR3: TGTGCCAGCAGCACCCGCCCATTTGCAACTAATGAAAAACTGTTTTTT. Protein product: CASSTRPFATNEKLFF.